Listed below are T cell receptor beta chains from one sample, sequenced in a study of T cell responses to AZD1222 COVID-19 vaccine. Sequencing was performed with immunoSEQ multiplex PCR; in TCRdb, only in-frame clones are kept and a portion is missing. The sample contains 160,000 or so clones, 88% of which appear only once. The sample consisted of peripheral blood, taken after recovery from COVID-19. The receptors come from an adult who had recovered from COVID-19. The CDR3 runs from the conserved cysteine through the conserved F or W. The D gene is left open where the match is weak. Expanded clones are given a class, and other clones once, few, many or no size at all.

>TRBJ2-1|.|TRBV5-6|.
CASSFWKLDNEQFF
TGTGCCAGCAGCTTTTGGAAGTTAGATAATGAGCAGTTCTTC
>TRBJ1-6|.|TRBV9|.
CASSVAGQSSYNSPLHF
TGTGCCAGCAGCGTAGCTGGGCAAAGCTCCTATAATTCACCCCTCCACTTT
>TRBJ2-7|TRBD1|TRBV2|.
CASSEARDSSYEQYF
TGTGCCAGCAGTGAAGCCCGGGACAGCTCCTACGAGCAGTACTTC
>TRBJ1-2|TRBD1|TRBV7-9|.
CASSLSGQGAPDYGYTF
TGTGCCAGCAGCTTATCGGGACAGGGGGCTCCAGACTATGGCTACACCTTC
>TRBJ2-1|TRBD1|TRBV14|.
CASSPRTGSIRNNEQFF
TGTGCCAGCAGCCCTCGGACAGGGAGTATCAGGAACAATGAGCAGTTCTTC
>TRBJ2-6|.|TRBV5-1|.
CASRTGYGANVLTF
TGCGCCAGCAGAACAGGGTACGGGGCCAACGTCCTGACTTTC
>TRBJ2-7|TRBD1|TRBV5-8|.
CASSSTTGGYEQYF
TGTGCCAGCAGCTCGACGACAGGGGGCTACGAGCAGTACTTC
>TRBJ1-1|.|TRBV5-1|.
CASSSRQTEAFF
TGCGCCAGCAGCTCCCGACAAACTGAAGCTTTCTTT
>TRBJ1-1|.|TRBV28|.
CASSSQGGNTEAFF
TGTGCCAGCAGTTCTCAGGGAGGGAACACTGAAGCTTTCTTT
>TRBJ2-5|.|TRBV18|.
CASSPPRFGGQETQYF
TGTGCCAGCTCACCACCGAGGTTTGGGGGTCAAGAGACCCAGTACTTC
>TRBJ2-7|.|TRBV20-1|.
CSAIESYEQYF
TGCAGTGCTATTGAATCCTACGAGCAGTACTTC
>TRBJ2-3|.|TRBV5-4|once
CASSLAAGTDTQYF
TGTGCCAGCAGCTTGGCCGCGGGGACAGATACGCAGTATTTT
>TRBJ2-1|TRBD2|TRBV9|.
CASSSGSYNEQFF
TGTGCCAGCAGTAGCGGGAGTTACAATGAGCAGTTCTTC
>TRBJ1-1|TRBD1|TRBV5-1|.
CASSMTGVSPEAFF
TGCGCCAGCAGCATGACAGGGGTGTCCCCTGAAGCTTTCTTT
>TRBJ1-5|.|TRBV13|.
CASSLSRAWEPSSNQPQHF
TGTGCCAGCAGCCTCAGCCGGGCTTGGGAGCCTTCTAGCAATCAGCCCCAGCATTTT
>TRBJ1-6|.|TRBV18|once
CASSPGLNSPLHF
TGTGCCAGCTCCCCGGGGCTAAATTCACCCCTCCACTTT
>TRBJ2-5|TRBD2|TRBV5-8|.
CASSLLSGGETQYF
TGTGCCAGCAGCTTGTTGAGCGGGGGGGAGACCCAGTACTTC
>TRBJ2-7|.|TRBV7-9|.
CASSLGDEQYF
TGTGCCAGCAGCTTAGGCGACGAGCAGTACTTC
>TRBJ2-7|.|TRBV7-3|.
CASSPRPSGATTEQYF
TGTGCCAGCAGCCCCCGGCCCTCTGGAGCTACTACGGAGCAGTACTTC
>TRBJ2-2|TRBD1|TRBV7-9|.
CATRSLRDRDTGELFF
TGTGCCACCCGTAGCCTCCGGGACAGGGACACCGGGGAGCTGTTTTTT
>TRBJ1-1|.|TRBV7-3|once
CASSFKGGSDSLNTEAFF
TGTGCCAGCAGCTTCAAGGGGGGAAGCGACAGCCTGAACACTGAAGCTTTCTTT
>TRBJ1-2|.|TRBV27|.
CASSFLDSSNYGYTF
TGTGCCAGCAGTTTCCTGGACAGCTCTAACTATGGCTACACCTTC